A selection of T cell receptor beta chains follows, all from one sample in a study of shared clonotypes between healthy human individuals. TCRdb's table, derived via immunoSEQ multiplex PCR, lists solely in-frame clones and lacks some. This table holds over a million clones, about 98.5% found once. Sequenced: naive CD4+ T cells sorted from blood. These TCRs come from a man younger than 40 in good health. CDR3s include the opening cysteine and the closing phenylalanine or tryptophan. A D gene is named only where the DNA matches it firmly. Some rows have no size entry. The others give once, few or many, or a class for an expanded clone.

TRBV19	NA	TRBJ1-4	NA	TGTGCCAGTAGTATAGGCCAGACAACTAATGAAAAACTGTTTTTT	CASSIGQTTNEKLFF
TRBV6-1	TRBD2	TRBJ2-1	NA	TGTGCCAGCAGTACAAGCGGGATCAATGAGCAGTTCTTC	CASSTSGINEQFF
TRBV10-1	NA	TRBJ2-7	NA	TGCGCCAGCAGTGACTCCGGGCCCACGGACGAGCAGTACTTC	CASSDSGPTDEQYF
TRBV18	NA	TRBJ2-7	NA	TGTGCCAGCTCACCACAGGACTCCTACGAGCAGTACTTC	CASSPQDSYEQYF
TRBV18	NA	TRBJ1-1	NA	TGTGCCAGCTCACCAAGTGACGCCATCATGAACACTGAAGCTTTCTTT	CASSPSDAIMNTEAFF
TRBV19	TRBD1	TRBJ2-1	NA	TGTGCCAGTAGTATAGTAGGGGGCCGGGTTTCCAATCTCGGTGAGCAGTTCTTC	CASSIVGGRVSNLGEQFF
TRBV9	NA	TRBJ2-3	once	TGTGCCAGCAGCTTATACAGAACTAGCACAGATACGCAGTATTTT	CASSLYRTSTDTQYF
TRBV6-5	TRBD2	TRBJ2-3	NA	TGTGCCAGCAGTTACACACTAGCGGGAGAGGATACGCAGTATTTT	CASSYTLAGEDTQYF
TRBV18	NA	TRBJ2-3	NA	TGTGCCAGCTCAGACCAGCTAGACGCAGATACGCAGTATTTT	CASSDQLDADTQYF
TRBV29-1	NA	TRBJ2-7	NA	TGCAGCGGGGGTTGGTCCGACGAGCAGTACTTC	CSGGWSDEQYF
TRBV7-2	NA	TRBJ2-1	NA	TGTGCCAGCAGCCGACAGACAGCTTACAATGAGCAGTTCTTC	CASSRQTAYNEQFF
TRBV29-1	NA	TRBJ2-7	NA	TGCAGCGTTGCACAGTTCGAGTCGGGTGAGCAGTACTTC	CSVAQFESGEQYF
TRBV20-1	NA	TRBJ2-3	NA	TGCAGTGTGCCCTTCACAGATACGCAGTATTTT	CSVPFTDTQYF
TRBV5-6	TRBD1	TRBJ1-3	NA	TGTGCCAGCAGCTTGAGACAGGGAGGAAACACCATATATTTT	CASSLRQGGNTIYF
TRBV11-2	NA	TRBJ2-7	NA	TGTGCCAGCAGCTTAGTTGCCCTGGAGGGCGAGCAGTACTTC	CASSLVALEGEQYF
TRBV6-5	NA	TRBJ2-7	NA	TGTGCCAGCAGTTACTCACAGGTTAACCTACACCGGCAGTACTTC	CASSYSQVNLHRQYF
TRBV5-4	NA	TRBJ2-7	NA	TGTGCCAGCAGCCTAGTCTGGGCCCCCTTGCACGAGCAGTACTTC	CASSLVWAPLHEQYF
TRBV18	NA	TRBJ2-1	NA	TGTGCCAGCTCACCGGGACGACCGGATGAGCAGTTCTTC	CASSPGRPDEQFF
TRBV6-6	NA	TRBJ2-3	NA	TGTGCCAGCAGTTACGGACGTGGAGATACGCAGTATTTT	CASSYGRGDTQYF
TRBV5-6	TRBD1	TRBJ1-2	NA	TGTGCCAGCAGCTTGGCACAGGGGGAGGACTATGGCTACACCTTC	CASSLAQGEDYGYTF
TRBV28	TRBD2	TRBJ2-3	NA	TGTGCCAGCAGTTTGGGTCTCCCCTCTAGCGGGAGCCGCACAGATACGCAGTATTTT	CASSLGLPSSGSRTDTQYF
TRBV2	TRBD2	TRBJ2-2	NA	TGTGCCAGCAGCCTGACCTTACTAGCGGGAGTGACTGGGGAGCTGTTTTTT	CASSLTLLAGVTGELFF
TRBV7-8	NA	TRBJ2-1	NA	TGTGCCAGCAGCTTAAGGCTAGTGGCCTACAATGAGCAGTTCTTC	CASSLRLVAYNEQFF
TRBV21-1	NA	TRBJ1-5	NA	TGTGCCAGCAGCACTAGGAGGCAACAGAATAGCAATCAGCCCCAGCATTTT	CASSTRRQQNSNQPQHF
TRBV10-1	TRBD2	TRBJ2-5	NA	TGCGCCAGCAGTGAGGAACCGGAGCGGGAGCTGACCCAGTACTTC	CASSEEPERELTQYF
TRBV15	NA	TRBJ2-7	NA	TGTGCCACCAGCAGGGCAGGGTACTCCTACGAGCAGTACTTC	CATSRAGYSYEQYF
TRBV11-2	TRBD1	TRBJ1-2	NA	TGTGCCAGCAGCTTAGTGGGACAGGGTGTCGGTGGCTACACCTTC	CASSLVGQGVGGYTF
TRBV28	NA	TRBJ2-7	NA	TGTGCCAGCAGTTTCATTGGGCTGGGCGAGCAGTACTTC	CASSFIGLGEQYF
TRBV11-2	TRBD2	TRBJ2-7	NA	TGTGCCAGCAGCTTAGGAACGGGACTAGCGGGAGAAAGTCCGAAGCAGTACTTC	CASSLGTGLAGESPKQYF
TRBV5-1	NA	TRBJ1-5	NA	TGCGCCAGCAGCTTGGCCGGGGGGAGCGCTCAGCCCCAGCATTTT	CASSLAGGSAQPQHF
TRBV29-1	NA	TRBJ2-7	NA	TGCAGCGTGCTGGACAGCGGGACGTCCTACGAGCAGTACTTC	CSVLDSGTSYEQYF
TRBV15	NA	TRBJ2-1	NA	TGTGCCACCAGCAGAGTAAACAGGGTTGCAGAGCAGTTCTTC	CATSRVNRVAEQFF
TRBV30	NA	TRBJ1-1	NA	TGTGCCTGGAGTGTCGGACGATACTCTGAAGCTTTCTTT	CAWSVGRYSEAFF
TRBV9	TRBD2	TRBJ2-5	NA	TGTGCCAGCAGCGTGGCGGGAGGCTCAGAGACCCAGTACTTC	CASSVAGGSETQYF
TRBV10-3	TRBD1	TRBJ1-1	NA	TGTGCCATCAGTACTCAGGGACAGTTGAACACTGAAGCTTTCTTT	CAISTQGQLNTEAFF
TRBV9	NA	TRBJ2-3	NA	TGTGCCAGCAGCGTTAGGACCAGGGATACGCAGTATTTT	CASSVRTRDTQYF
TRBV9	NA	TRBJ2-2	NA	TGTGCCAGCAGCGTAGGGAGCGGAGGAACCGGGGAGCTGTTTTTT	CASSVGSGGTGELFF
TRBV6-1	TRBD1	TRBJ2-7	NA	TGTGCCAGCAAAAGTCGACAGGGTACCTACGAGCAGTACTTC	CASKSRQGTYEQYF